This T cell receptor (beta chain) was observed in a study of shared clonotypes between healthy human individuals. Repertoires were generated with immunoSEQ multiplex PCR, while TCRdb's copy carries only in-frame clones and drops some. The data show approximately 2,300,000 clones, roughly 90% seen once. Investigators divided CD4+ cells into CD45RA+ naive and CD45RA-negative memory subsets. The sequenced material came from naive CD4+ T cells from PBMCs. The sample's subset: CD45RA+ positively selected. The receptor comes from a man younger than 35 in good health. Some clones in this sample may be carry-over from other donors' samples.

CDR3 residues: CASSYSNLADTQYF. CDR3 DNA: TGTGCCAGCAGTTACTCGAATCTGGCAGATACGCAGTATTTT. The chain couples TRBV6-5 to TRBJ2-3, with D uncertain. CDR3 size: 14 residues. Per the germline V gene, CDR1 is MNHEY and CDR2 is SVGAGI. V lost 0 bases to trimming and J lost 4 bases, with 8 bases between them.